This T cell receptor (beta chain) was sequenced for a study of metastatic and nonmetastatic thyroid tumors. This clone is termed medium-sized. Germline CDR1 SGHAT, CDR2 FQNNGV. Trimming left V 5 bases short and J 3 bases short, with 17 bases between. There are 15 residues in the CDR3. Using MiXCR, TCRdb re-called clones from the PCR reads. The table records about 16,000 clones, approximately 31% of them present only once. Before thyroid surgery, none of the patients had received any treatment. This chain connects TRBV11-2 to TRBJ2-7; the D gene could be TRBD1 or TRBD2 (5 bases each). Input material: blood. This clonotype was sampled from a female donor with papillary thyroid cancer or a benign thyroid nodule (not recorded which). Some clones in this sample may be carry-over from other donors' samples. CDR3 loop: CASSAPGPNLYEQYF. The CDR3 coding sequence is TGTGCCAGCAGCGCGCCGGGACCCAACCTCTACGAGCAGTACTTC.